These 30 T cell receptor beta chains were all obtained from the same sample, sequenced in a study of blood T cells in healthy people across ages. A second roughly 6 to 11 cycle PCR used barcoded and J-beta primers. TCRdb processed the 5' RACE reads anew with MiXCR; each CDR3 protein has one entry. This table has around 650,000 distinct CDR3 sequences, roughly 32% appearing once. Sequenced sample: blood. The receptors here all came from a woman of 80 years or more in good health.

This clonotype has ten or more counts. The chain is built from TRBV2 and TRBJ2-6; the D gene could be TRBD1 or TRBD2 (5 bases each). This CDR3 spans 15 amino acids. Germline loops: CDR1 SNHLY, CDR2 FYNNEI. Between the trimmed V and J ends, which lost 1 base and 2 bases, there was a span of 6 bases. The CDR3, as DNA: TGTGCCAGCAGTGAAGTGGGGGCTGGGGCCAACGTCCTGACTTTC. Protein sequence: CASSEVGAGANVLTF.

This clonotype was counted ten times or more. V usage is TRBV7-8 and J usage is TRBJ2-2, with TRBD1 matching 8 bases. The CDR3 has 14 amino acids. Germline V lookup: CDR1 SGHVS, CDR2 FQNEAQ. The V and J ends lost 4 bases and 6 bases, in that order; junction bases with no gene match: 4. CDR3 amino acids: CASSSVQGAGELFF. DNA of the CDR3: TGTGCCAGCAGCTCCGTACAGGGGGCCGGGGAGCTGTTTTTT.

This clonotype was seen ten or more times. The chain links TRBV28 to TRBJ2-7; the D gene is possibly TRBD1 (7 bases). This CDR3 is built from 14 residues. V was clipped by 6 bases and J by 1 base, with 13 bases between them. Per germline, CDR1 MDHEN and CDR2 SYDVKM. The CDR3 DNA reads as TGTGCCAGCAGACGACAGGGACTTTCCTACGAGCAGTACTTC. Translating gives CASRRQGLSYEQYF.

Remarks on this clonotype: A much larger clone lies one base from this, so it may be a read error. This chain connects TRBV7-3 to TRBJ2-3; D might be TRBD2 (6 bases). From germline, CDR1 is SGHTA and CDR2 FQGTGA. V dropped 8 bases and J dropped 1 base, with 19 bases sitting between them. This CDR3 contains 16 residues. CDR3 loop: CASARSVAGRTDTQYF. In nucleotides, the CDR3 is TGTGCCAGCGCGAGAAGCGTCGCGGGGCGCACAGATACGCAGTATTTT.

The table lists this clonotype with many counts. The chain is built from TRBV24-1 and TRBJ2-3; D is ambiguous. Trimming left V 7 bases short and J 0 bases short, with 31 bases between. The CDR3 has 21 amino acids. Germline-derived CDR1 and CDR2 are KGHDR and SFDVKD. This CDR3 is CATSYSTALARGGPSTDTQYF. Here the CDR3 DNA reads TGTGCCACCAGCTATTCTACCGCTTTGGCTCGAGGTGGGCCTAGCACAGATACGCAGTATTTT.

The chain links TRBV20-1 to TRBJ1-2; D might be TRBD1 (5 bases). Between the trimmed V and J ends, which lost 1 base and 10 bases, there was a span of 7 bases. Germline V lookup: CDR1 DFQATT, CDR2 SNEGSKA (reference sequence). This CDR3 contains 10 residues. The CDR3 spells CSARGDFYTF. CDR3 in DNA: TGCAGTGCTAGAGGGGACTTCTACACCTTC.

Many counts were recorded for this clonotype. This chain links TRBV5-1 with TRBJ1-1, with D uncertain. The CDR3 is made up of 17 amino acids. Germline V gene data show CDR1 as SGHRS and CDR2 as YFSETQ. V gave up 2 bases and J gave up 0 bases, with 17 bases separating them. The chain's CDR3 is CASSFPKGRPMNTEAFF. In DNA, the CDR3 is TGCGCCAGCAGCTTTCCCAAAGGCAGACCCATGAACACTGAAGCTTTCTTT.

Ten or more counts support this clonotype. This rearrangement joins TRBV5-4 to TRBJ2-3; no firm D call. Germline V gene data show CDR1 as SGHNT and CDR2 as YYREEE (reference sequence). This CDR3 is built from 15 residues. Trimming removed 4 bases at V and 1 base at J, with 13 bases between. The CDR3 coding sequence is TGTGCCAGCAGCGCTTTGGTGGTGGGCACAGATACGCAGTATTTT. The encoded protein is CASSALVVGTDTQYF.

This clonotype has more than one count but fewer than ten. J is TRBJ1-2 and V is TRBV28; D gene uncertain. Germline V gene lookup returns CDR1 MDHEN and CDR2 SYDVKM. V was pared by 4 bases and J by 4 bases, with 4 bases between. The CDR3 covers 11 residues. The CDR3 protein is CASSSPYGYTF. The CDR3 DNA reads as TGTGCCAGCAGTTCCCCCTATGGCTACACCTTC.

The CDR3 nucleotides are TGTGCCGTCCGGGACAGGGATGAAGAGACCCAGTACTTC. Protein sequence: CAVRDRDEETQYF. This chain joins TRBV27 and TRBJ2-7, with 9 bases identical to TRBD1. The DNA matches TRBJ2-5 better at its end, which makes the J call doubtful. The germline V gene encodes CDR1 MNHEY and CDR2 SMNVEV (reference sequence). CDR3 size: 13 residues.

The J gene is TRBJ2-5, the V gene TRBV5-1, with 8 nucleotides matching TRBD2. The CDR3 loop spans 16 amino acids. Trimming removed 3 bases from V and 5 bases from J; junction bases left unmatched: 12. The germline gives CDR1 SGHRS, CDR2 YFSETQ. DNA for the CDR3: TGCGCCAGCAGCTGGAATGGCGGGAGGATCGTGGAGACCCAGTACTTC. Translated: CASSWNGGRIVETQYF. The variable domain in full, with the rest retrieved from reference TRBV5-1 and TRBJ2-5, is KAGVTQTPRYLIKTRGQQVTLSCSPISGHRSVSWYQQTPGQGLQFLFEYFSETQRNKGNFPGRFSGRQFSNSRSEMNVSTLELGDSALYLCASSWNGGRIVETQYFGPGTRLLVL.

About this clonotype itself: A much larger clone sits a single nucleotide away, making a read error possible. The chain couples TRBV6-1 to TRBJ1-2; D gene uncertain. This CDR3 has 13 residues. Germline V gives CDR1 MNHNS, CDR2 SASEGT. The V and J ends lost 1 base and 5 bases respectively, with 8 bases between them. Here the CDR3 reads CASSEGSRYGYTF. DNA for the CDR3: TGTGCCAGCAGTGAAGGGTCAAGATATGGCTACACCTTC.

CDR3 protein: CASSQVVQGASDTQYF. CDR3 DNA sequence: TGTGCCAGCAGCCAAGTTGTTCAGGGGGCATCAGATACGCAGTATTTT. The rearrangement links TRBV3-1 to TRBJ2-3; the match to TRBD1 covers 8 bases. V shed 1 base, J shed 4 bases, and the junction held 7 bases outside the gene matches. Germline V gene data show CDR1 as LGHDT and CDR2 as YNNKEL (reference sequence). CDR3 size: 16 residues.

In its sample, this clonotype was seen many times. The chain recombines TRBV20-1 with TRBJ2-5; D perhaps matches TRBD2 (6 bases). V lost 3 bases, J lost 1 base, and 18 bases lay in between. There are 16 residues in the CDR3. Germline V gene data show CDR1 as DFQATT and CDR2 as SNEGSKA (reference sequence). CDR3 loop: CSARRSGSYSQETQYF. The CDR3 region has the DNA TGCAGTGCTAGGAGGTCCGGGAGCTACTCCCAAGAGACCCAGTACTTC.

This clonotype was counted only a few times. V gene TRBV7-6 combines with J gene TRBJ1-3; D is uncertain. Germline CDR1 and CDR2: SGHVS and FNYEAQ. The CDR3 covers 16 residues. V was pared by 1 base and J by 0 bases, with 10 bases between. The DNA of the CDR3 is TGTGCCAGCAGCTTAGTCATGGGTAGCTCTGGAAACACCATATATTTT. It is translated as CASSLVMGSSGNTIYF.

This clonotype was observed once. This may come from a read error, since a much larger clone is one base off. In nucleotides, the CDR3 is TGTGCCAGCAGCCGCGAGCCGGGAGGCTGCACCTTC. Amino acids: CASSREPGGCTF. The gene calls are TRBV7-2 and TRBJ1-2; D unclear. Germline V CDR1 and CDR2: SGHTA, FQGNSA. CDR3 length: 12 residues.

This clonotype occurred many times. DNA of the CDR3: TGTGCCAGCAGGGTAGGGGGTACCTCCTACGAGCAGTACTTC. Protein product: CASRVGGTSYEQYF. This chain uses TRBV7-2 with TRBJ2-7; tentatively, D is TRBD1 (6 bases). Germline lookup yields CDR1 SGHTA and CDR2 FQGNSA. Trimming left V 6 bases short and J 0 bases short, with 12 bases between. The CDR3 loop spans 14 amino acids.

At least ten counts were recorded for this clonotype. This chain connects TRBV27 to TRBJ1-1; TRBD1 is a possible D gene (6 bases). Germline CDR1 and CDR2: MNHEY and SMNVEV (reference sequence). The CDR3 runs 14 residues. Deletions cut 8 bases from V and 4 bases from J, with 17 bases between. DNA for the CDR3: TGTGCCAGCGGGGTCAGGGGATGGGGCACTGAAGCTTTCTTT. Protein sequence: CASGVRGWGTEAFF.

This clonotype was recorded many times. The V and J genes are TRBV7-2 and TRBJ2-3; 15 bases are shared with TRBD2. CDR3 length equals 17 residues. Per germline, CDR1 SGHTA and CDR2 FQGNSA. V shed 0 bases and J 4 bases; nucleotides not matched to a gene: 2. CDR3 sequence: CASSLAGLAGGADTQYF. DNA for the CDR3: TGTGCCAGCAGCTTAGCGGGACTAGCGGGGGGTGCAGATACGCAGTATTTT.

This clonotype was found many times. V is TRBV5-1 and J is TRBJ1-2; TRBD1 agrees at 7 bases. Per germline, CDR1 SGHRS and CDR2 YFSETQ. The V segment lost 4 bases and the J segment 4 bases; nucleotides outside the gene matches: 4. The CDR3 consists of 13 residues. CDR3 sequence (DNA): TGCGCCAGCAGCGACAGGGAGGTCTATGGCTACACCTTC. Translation gives CASSDREVYGYTF. The entire variable domain, with the rest obtained from reference TRBV5-1 and TRBJ1-2, is as follows: KAGVTQTPRYLIKTRGQQVTLSCSPISGHRSVSWYQQTPGQGLQFLFEYFSETQRNKGNFPGRFSGRQFSNSRSEMNVSTLELGDSALYLCASSDREVYGYTFGSGTRLTVV.

V is TRBV28 and J is TRBJ2-3; D assignment may be TRBD1 or TRBD2 (5 bases each). V shed 6 bases and J shed 1 base, with 11 bases lying between them. This CDR3 is 14 amino acids long. Germline assignment: CDR1 MDHEN and CDR2 SYDVKM. The CDR3 region is CASRGMGGTDTQYF. CDR3 in DNA: TGTGCCAGCAGGGGTATGGGGGGCACAGATACGCAGTATTTT.

The DNA of the CDR3 is TGTGCCAGCAGCTTCCTAGCGGGGGGCTTATACAATGAGCAGTTCTTC. It codes for CASSFLAGGLYNEQFF. The chain employs TRBV5-5 and TRBJ2-1; 11 bases map to TRBD2. From germline, CDR1 is SGHKS and CDR2 YYEKEE (reference sequence). The junction had 5 bases not matched to a gene; V was cut back by 2 bases and J by 4 bases. The CDR3 is 16 amino acids. Full variable domain (remainder filled in from reference TRBV5-5 and TRBJ2-1): DAGVTQSPTHLIKTRGQQVTLRCSPISGHKSVSWYQQVLGQGPQFIFQYYEKEERGRGNFPDRFSARQFPNYSSELNVNALLLGDSALYLCASSFLAGGLYNEQFFGPGTRLTVL.

The gene calls are TRBV6-2 or TRBV6-3 and TRBJ2-7, with a possible D match to TRBD2 (5 bases). Trimming shortened V by 0 bases and J by 4 bases, and 7 bases separated the two germline ends. The CDR3 is 13 amino acids. Germline loops: CDR1 MNHEY, CDR2 SVGEGT. CDR3 bases: TGTGCCAGCAGTTACTCCCGGGGTTACGAGCAGTACTTC. Its translation: CASSYSRGYEQYF.

With regard to this clonotype: Sequence at one end of the junction differs from germline and may be a read error. The gene calls are TRBV20-1 and TRBJ2-1, with D possibly matching TRBD2 (7 bases). Germline V gives CDR1 DFQATT, CDR2 SNEGSKA (reference sequence). CDR3 length: 16 residues. CDR3 bases: TGTAGTGCTAGAGGGGTTTCGGCGGGGGCGCGGGATGAGCAGTTCTTC. This codes for CSARGVSAGARDEQFF.

This clonotype has ten or more counts. The chain has TRBV7-8 and TRBJ2-5; either TRBD1 or TRBD2 may supply D (5 bases each). Germline V gene sequence: CDR1 SGHVS, CDR2 FQNEAQ. The V and J ends lost 5 bases and 5 bases respectively, with 15 bases between them. The CDR3 contains 14 residues. The CDR3 here is CASSPGAGSETQYF. CDR3 bases: TGTGCCAGCAGCCCTGGGGCGGGTAGTGAGACCCAGTACTTC.

The genes are TRBV29-1 and TRBJ2-4, with D possibly being TRBD1 or TRBD2 (5 bases each). The V end was cut by 4 bases, the J end by 7 bases, with 17 bases between. Germline values: CDR1 SQVTM, CDR2 ANQGSEA. The length of the CDR3 is 14 residues. This chain's CDR3 is CSVGLSGTGNIQYF. In DNA, the CDR3 is TGCAGCGTTGGTTTATCGGGGACCGGGAACATTCAGTACTTC.

This clonotype showed up many times. The chain links TRBV20-1 to TRBJ2-1; 7 positions match TRBD2. The CDR3 is 14 residues long. Germline loops: CDR1 DFQATT, CDR2 SNEGSKA (reference sequence). V gave up 1 base and J gave up 8 bases; unmatched junction bases: 8. The CDR3 bases are TGCAGTGCTAGAGCGGGGGGTACTTTGGATGAGCAGTTCTTC. Protein product: CSARAGGTLDEQFF.

As concerns this clonotype: Just one base apart from a much larger clone, this may be a read error. The chain employs TRBV4-1 and TRBJ2-2; D is unresolved. Germline loops: CDR1 MGHRA, CDR2 YSYEKL. The length of the CDR3 is 14 residues. Trimming removed 0 bases from V and 8 bases from J, with 10 bases in between. In DNA, the CDR3 is TGCGCCAGCAGCCAAGATCGAGGTTGGGGGGAGCTGTTTTTT. This sequence encodes CASSQDRGWGELFF.

J is TRBJ2-1 and V is TRBV7-9, with TRBD1 as a possible D gene (5 bases). Germline V gene data show CDR1 as SEHNR and CDR2 as FQNEAQ (reference sequence). V lost 0 bases and J lost 8, with 8 bases in between. The CDR3 sequence is 13 residues long. The CDR3 protein is CASSLAGADEQFF. The CDR3 DNA reads as TGTGCCAGCAGCTTAGCAGGGGCCGATGAGCAGTTCTTC.

The sample holds many counts of this clonotype. The V gene is TRBV7-9, the J gene TRBJ2-1; TRBD2 matches at 9 bases. From germline, CDR1 is SEHNR and CDR2 FQNEAQ (reference sequence). V lost 4 bases to trimming and J lost 8 bases; unmatched junction nucleotides: 9. The CDR3 length is 15 residues. CDR3 amino acids: CASSSPGTSSYEQFF. In nucleotides, the CDR3 is TGTGCCAGCAGCTCCCCCGGGACTAGCAGCTATGAGCAGTTCTTC.